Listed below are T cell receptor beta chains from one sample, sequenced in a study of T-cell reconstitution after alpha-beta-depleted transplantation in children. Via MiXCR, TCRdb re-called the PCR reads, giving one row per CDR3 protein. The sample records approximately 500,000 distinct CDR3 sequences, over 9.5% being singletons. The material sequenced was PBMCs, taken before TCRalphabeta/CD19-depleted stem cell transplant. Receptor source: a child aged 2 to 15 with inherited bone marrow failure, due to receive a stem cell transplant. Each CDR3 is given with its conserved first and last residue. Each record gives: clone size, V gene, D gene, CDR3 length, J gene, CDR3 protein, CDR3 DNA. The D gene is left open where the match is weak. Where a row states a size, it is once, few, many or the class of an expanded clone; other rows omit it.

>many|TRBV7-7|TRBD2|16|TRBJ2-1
CASSLILAGGPDEQFF
TGTGCCAGCAGCTTAATCCTAGCGGGAGGGCCCGATGAGCAGTTCTTC
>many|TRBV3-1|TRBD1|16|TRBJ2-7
CASSQDEGTVSYEQYF
TGTGCCAGCAGCCAAGATGAAGGGACAGTTTCCTACGAGCAGTACTTC
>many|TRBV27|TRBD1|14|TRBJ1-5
CASSDRGGYQPQHF
TGTGCCAGCAGTGACAGGGGGGGCTATCAGCCCCAGCATTTT
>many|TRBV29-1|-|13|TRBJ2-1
CSVRPGAMNEQFF
TGCAGCGTTCGGCCGGGGGCTATGAATGAGCAGTTCTTC
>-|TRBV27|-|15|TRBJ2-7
CASSWSLGGFYEQYF
TGTGCCAGCAGTTGGTCATTGGGGGGCTTCTACGAGCAGTACTTC
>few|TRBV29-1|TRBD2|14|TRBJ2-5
CSVVGREVAETQYF
TGCAGCGTGGTTGGTCGGGAGGTCGCAGAGACCCAGTACTTC
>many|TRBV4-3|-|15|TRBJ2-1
CASSQDDQGYNEQFF
TGCGCCAGCAGCCAAGATGATCAGGGATACAATGAGCAGTTCTTC
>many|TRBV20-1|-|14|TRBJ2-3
CSARDVSLTDTQYF
TGCAGTGCTAGAGATGTTAGTCTCACAGATACGCAGTATTTT
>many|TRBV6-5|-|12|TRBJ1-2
CASRIAGHGYTF
TGTGCCAGCAGGATCGCAGGGCATGGCTACACCTTC
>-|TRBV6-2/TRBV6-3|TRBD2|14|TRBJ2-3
CASADGGGTDTQYF
TGTGCCAGCGCCGACGGGGGGGGCACAGATACGCAGTATTTT
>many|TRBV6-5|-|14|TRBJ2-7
CASSYSQGSYEQYF
TGTGCCAGCAGTTACTCCCAGGGCTCCTACGAGCAGTACTTC
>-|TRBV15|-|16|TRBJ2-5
CATSRGGTNGAETQYF
TGTGCCACCAGCAGGGGGGGGACAAATGGGGCAGAGACCCAGTACTTC
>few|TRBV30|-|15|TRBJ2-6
CAWSVSLSGANVLTF
TGTGCCTGGAGTGTATCCCTCTCTGGGGCCAACGTCCTGACTTTC
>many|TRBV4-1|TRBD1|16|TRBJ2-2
CASSQDTGANTGELFF
TGCGCCAGCAGCCAAGATACAGGGGCGAACACCGGGGAGCTGTTTTTT
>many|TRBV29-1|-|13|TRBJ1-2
CSVSQGNHYGYTF
TGCAGCGTCTCCCAGGGTAACCACTATGGCTACACCTTC
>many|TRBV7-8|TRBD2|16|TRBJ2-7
CASSWSGTNRPYEQYF
TGTGCCAGCAGCTGGAGTGGGACTAATAGACCCTACGAGCAGTACTTC
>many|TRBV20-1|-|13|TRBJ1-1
CSARAGSGTEAFF
TGCAGTGCTAGGGCGGGCTCGGGCACTGAAGCTTTCTTT
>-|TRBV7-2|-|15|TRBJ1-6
CATSRGVGGHSPLHF
TGTGCCACCAGCCGGGGGGTTGGGGGCCATTCACCCCTCCACTTT
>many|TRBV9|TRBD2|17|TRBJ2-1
CASSASSVASGSYEQFF
TGTGCCAGCAGCGCCAGTAGTGTGGCTAGCGGGAGTTATGAGCAGTTCTTC
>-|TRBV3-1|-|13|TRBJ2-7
CASSPMLLSEQYF
TGTGCCAGCAGCCCAATGTTATTGAGCGAGCAGTACTTC
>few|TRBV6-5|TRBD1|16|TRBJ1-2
CASSYSSETGGDGYTF
TGTGCCAGCAGTTACTCGTCCGAGACAGGGGGCGATGGCTACACCTTC
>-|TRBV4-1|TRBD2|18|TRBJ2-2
CASSTGLAGGMVTGELFF
TGCGCCAGCAGCACGGGACTAGCGGGAGGGATGGTCACCGGGGAGCTGTTTTTT
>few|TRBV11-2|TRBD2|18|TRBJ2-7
CASSPGLAGAGGGGEQYF
TGTGCCAGCAGCCCGGGACTAGCGGGAGCCGGGGGGGGAGGGGAGCAGTACTTC
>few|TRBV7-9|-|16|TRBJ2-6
CASSLPRGSGANVLTF
TGTGCCAGCAGCCTACCAAGGGGCTCTGGGGCCAACGTCCTGACTTTC
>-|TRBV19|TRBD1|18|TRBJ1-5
CASSTPLDRGMRNQPQHF
TGTGCCAGTAGTACCCCTTTGGACAGGGGGATGCGCAATCAGCCCCAGCATTTT
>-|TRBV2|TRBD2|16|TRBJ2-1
CASSVKTSGKYNEQFF
TGTGCCAGCAGTGTGAAGACTAGCGGGAAATACAATGAGCAGTTCTTC
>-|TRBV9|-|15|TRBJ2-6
CASSEASSGANVLTF
TGTGCCAGCAGCGAAGCGTCCTCTGGGGCCAACGTCCTGACTTTC
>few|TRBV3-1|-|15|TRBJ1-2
CASSQDGGIHYGYTF
TGTGCCAGCAGCCAAGATGGGGGTATCCACTATGGCTACACCTTC
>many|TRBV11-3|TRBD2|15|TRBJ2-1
CASSLGTGGNNEQFF
TGTGCCAGCAGCTTAGGGACGGGAGGGAACAATGAGCAGTTCTTC
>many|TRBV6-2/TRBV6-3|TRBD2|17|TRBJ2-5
CASSFRTSGRTQETQYF
TGTGCCAGCAGTTTCCGGACTAGCGGGAGAACACAAGAGACCCAGTACTTC
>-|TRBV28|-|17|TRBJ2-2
CASSLWAAVMNTGELFF
TGTGCCAGCAGTTTATGGGCGGCAGTTATGAACACCGGGGAGCTGTTTTTT
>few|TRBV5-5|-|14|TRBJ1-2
CASSLGQASFGYTF
TGTGCCAGCAGCTTGGGGCAGGCTAGCTTTGGCTACACCTTC
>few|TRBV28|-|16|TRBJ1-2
CASTPNGGMRVYGYTF
TGTGCCAGCACCCCCAATGGGGGGATGAGGGTCTATGGCTACACCTTC
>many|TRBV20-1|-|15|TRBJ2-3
CSARAPAASTDTQYF
TGCAGTGCTAGAGCCCCCGCAGCTAGCACAGATACGCAGTATTTT
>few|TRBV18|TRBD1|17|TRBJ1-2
CASSPRQGATANYGYTF
TGTGCCAGCTCACCTAGACAGGGGGCTACAGCTAACTATGGCTACACCTTC
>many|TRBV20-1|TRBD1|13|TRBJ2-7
CSARKDRVNEQYF
TGCAGTGCTAGGAAGGACAGGGTTAACGAGCAGTACTTC
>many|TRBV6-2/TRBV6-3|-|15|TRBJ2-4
CASSRSDWGRDIQYF
TGTGCCAGCAGTAGGTCCGATTGGGGGAGAGACATTCAGTACTTC
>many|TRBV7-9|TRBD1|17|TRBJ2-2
CASSQRPGQGLTGELFF
TGTGCCAGCAGCCAGCGCCCGGGACAGGGGTTGACCGGGGAGCTGTTTTTT
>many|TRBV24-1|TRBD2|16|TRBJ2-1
CATSDARTSGRGEQFF
TGTGCCACCAGTGATGCCCGGACTAGCGGGAGGGGTGAGCAGTTCTTC
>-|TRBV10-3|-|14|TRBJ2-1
CAISGLISYNEQFF
TGTGCCATCAGCGGACTAATTTCCTACAATGAGCAGTTCTTC